Reported below is one T cell receptor beta chain. The data originate from a study of shared clonotypes between healthy human individuals. For the study at large: Those who served as donors were two women and three men between the ages of 18 and 49.

The repertoire was sequenced with immunoSEQ multiplex PCR; TCRdb's copy has only in-frame clones and lacks some. The sample gives about 480,000 clones, about 75% of which show up once; roughly an eighth is in the top ten. Donors had no recently reported acute infections or vaccinations and were HIV-negative. The study used 80 million to 100 million PBMCs per unsorted sample for genomic DNA. Material for sequencing was PBMCs. This TCR came from a woman aged 40 to 50 in good health. Some clones in this sample may be carry-over from other donors' samples.

The CDR3 reads CASSPSGTDTQYF. DNA for the CDR3: TGTGCCAGCAGCCCTTCGGGGACAGATACGCAGTATTTT. V is TRBV9 and J is TRBJ2-3; perhaps TRBD2 as D (5 bases). In germline, CDR1 is SGDLS, CDR2 YYNGEE. The CDR3 extends over 13 amino acids. V gave up 4 bases and J gave up 3 bases, with 9 bases separating them.